This TCR beta chain was recovered during a study of Ad26.COV2.S vaccination and SARS-CoV-2 variants. Study at large: Dosing was one shot or two shots 56 days apart.

Sample treatment: around 19 received Ad26.COV2.S at low or high dose, single or two shots; 5 received placebo; per-sample allocation not given. After the first vaccine or placebo injection, samples were drawn on day 63. V was cut by 2 bases and J by 8 bases, with 10 bases left in between. The CDR3 has 13 amino acids. Germline CDR1 reads SGHNT; CDR2 reads YENEEA. Profiling relied on immunoSEQ multiplex PCR, and the TCRdb table lists in-frame clones only, not all of them. The sample shows about 680,000 clones, more than 80% of them seen only once. The source material was peripheral blood, sampled in a trial of Ad26.COV2.S vaccine versus placebo. The origin of this receptor is a person aged 18-65 years who received the Ad26.COV2.S COVID-19 vaccine or a placebo. This chain connects TRBV11-3 to TRBJ2-1; D is possibly TRBD2 (5 bases). CDR3 amino acids: CASSLRGSDEQFF. The CDR3 coding sequence is TGTGCCAGCAGCTTACGAGGGTCCGATGAGCAGTTCTTC.